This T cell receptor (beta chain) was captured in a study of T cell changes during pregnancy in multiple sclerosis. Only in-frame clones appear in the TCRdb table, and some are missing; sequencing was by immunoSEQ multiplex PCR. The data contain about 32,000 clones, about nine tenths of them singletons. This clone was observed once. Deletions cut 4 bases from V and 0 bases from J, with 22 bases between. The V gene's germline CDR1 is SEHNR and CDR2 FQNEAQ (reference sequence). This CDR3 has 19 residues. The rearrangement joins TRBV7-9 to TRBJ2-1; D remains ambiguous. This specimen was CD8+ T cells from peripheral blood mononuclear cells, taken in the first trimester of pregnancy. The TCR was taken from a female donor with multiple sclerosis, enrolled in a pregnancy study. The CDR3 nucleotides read TGTGCCAGCAGCTCGTCGAGAGGAGCGTCTGGTAGCTCCTACAATGAGCAGTTCTTC. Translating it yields CASSSSRGASGSSYNEQFF.